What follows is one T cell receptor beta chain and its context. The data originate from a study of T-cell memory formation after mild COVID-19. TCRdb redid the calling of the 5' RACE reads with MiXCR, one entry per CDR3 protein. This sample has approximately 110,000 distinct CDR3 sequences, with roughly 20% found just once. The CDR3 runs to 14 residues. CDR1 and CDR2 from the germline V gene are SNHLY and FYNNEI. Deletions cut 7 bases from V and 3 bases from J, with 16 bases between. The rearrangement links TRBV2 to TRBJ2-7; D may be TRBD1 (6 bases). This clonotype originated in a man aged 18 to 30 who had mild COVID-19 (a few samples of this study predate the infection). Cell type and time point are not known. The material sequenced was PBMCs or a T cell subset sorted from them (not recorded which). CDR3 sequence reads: CASTGLQDSYEQYV. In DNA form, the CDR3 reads TGTGCCAGCACCGGGCTTCAGGACAGCTACGAGCAGTACGTC.